This TCR beta chain was found in a study of shared clonotypes between healthy human individuals. The wider study: Each donor contributed plates that comprised three CD4 naive, three CD4 memory, two CD8 naive and one CD8 memory.

Germline CDR1 and CDR2: MDHEN and SYDVKM. Germline trimming cut 10 bases from V and 5 bases from J; bases unmatched to any gene: 7. The CDR3 extends over 13 amino acids. Using immunoSEQ multiplex PCR, the repertoire was profiled, and TCRdb retains in-frame clones only, with some absent. Among some 2,100,000 clones listed, more than 90% were seen once. Sequencing was done on a sample of naive CD4+ T cells sorted from blood. Subset meaning: CD45RA+ positively selected. This TCR came from a man between 18 and 35 years old in good health. The chain combines TRBV28 with TRBJ1-2, with 10 bases aligning to TRBD1. The CDR3 bases are TGTGCCATCAGGACAGGGGGAAGTTATGGCTACACCTTC. Amino acids: CAIRTGGSYGYTF.